The T cell receptor (beta chain) described here comes from a study of shared clonotypes between healthy human individuals (dated by TCRdb to the early 2020s). In terms of the full investigation: The cohort included a few men and a couple of women between 18 and 49 years of age. To increase sequencing depth and limit assay-specific biases, TCR repertoire library preparation and sequencing were carried out by different laboratories using diverse techniques. For each donor, CD4 naive and CD4 memory were each run on three plates, CD8 naive on two plates, and CD8 memory on one plate. Blood TCR repertoires of roughly five healthy adults were deeply sequenced to estimate repertoire size and the extent of clonotype sharing between individuals. Each donor's leukapheresis produced roughly between roughly 0.85 and 9.5 billion PBMCs. The study at large found these results: Pairwise subsampling led to the expectation that sequencing depth would affect the degree of clonotype sharing among donors. The small number of donors limited the genetic and exposure-history diversity represented. Naive subsets generally had larger estimated clonotype richness than memory subsets did. When a handful of donors were compared, the shared fraction of clonotypes was about 5% for naive CD4, roughly 3.4% for naive CD8, more than 2% for memory CD4, and approximately 0.4% for memory CD8. Sampling was limited to blood, and TCR repertoires in tissue likely differ from TCR repertoires in blood. Rarefaction of sorted-subset datasets indicated incomplete sequencing despite the large sequencing depth. Clonotypes shared by all four sorted-subset donors showed higher generation probabilities than non-shared clonotypes.

TCR CDR3 regions were amplified from genomic DNA by multiplex PCR using the deep immunoSEQ assay. Extracted genomic DNA from each cell subset was distributed evenly across all wells of several immunoSEQ 96-well plates, and each plate was treated as a replicate. Each replicate PCR for sorted subsets received around 210 ng genomic DNA, equal to tens of thousands of T cell genomes. The purified libraries were quantified using a Qubit 3.0 fluorometer, sized with a Bioanalyzer 2100, and then quantified again using the KAPA Library Quantification kit. Every immunoSEQ 96-well plate was sequenced on a dedicated single-read 150-cycle Illumina NextSeq 550 flow cell. As for the authors' bioinformatics: Because the immunoSEQ output held only junctional sequences and lacked quality scores, the filtering could not match the filtering applied to full-length reads. Sequences were annotated with PyIR, a Python wrapper for IgBLAST v1.9, using IMGT germline references to assign V/J genes and CDR3. Reads with weak V/J assignments (E-value above 1e-6), missing CDR3, stop codons, out-of-frame junctions, or ambiguous translated residues were removed. V3J clonotypes were defined as sequences sharing an identical inferred V gene, J gene, and CDR3 amino acid sequence. Percentage overlap between repertoires was computed as shared unique clonotypes divided by the size of the smaller repertoire. Richness of each repertoire was evaluated using RTK rarefaction, the Chao1 estimator, and Recon v2.1 estimates of unobserved clonotypes. Generation probabilities for all TCRbeta clonotypes obtained by the gDNA method from a handful of donors were computed using OLGA. Here the immuneACCESS table is served through TCRdb, limited to in-frame sequences with V and J called. Missing clones are a known gap in these copies; in checked studies unresolved V genes cover under half, and the rest lacks a known reason. V, J and clone size were drawn from that table, and D and trimming were deduced from the DNA. For this sample there are about 380,000 clones; 96% appear just once. The ten biggest clones cover approximately 0.32% of the sample.

Via the germline V gene, CDR1 is LGHNA and CDR2 YNFKEQ. At the junction V is shortened by 1 base and J by 9 bases; bases outside the gene matches: 10. The CDR3 goes from the cysteine to the phenylalanine over 16 residues. The retained sequence is limited to the CDR3, 48 bases, with the frame set at the first base. Healthy HIV-negative adults with no recently reported acute infections or vaccinations were included as donors. All donors were Caucasian adults living in Nashville, Tennessee, USA. CD8 memory samples were composed of magnetically selected CD45RO+ cells combined with CCR7-negative CD45RA+ effector memory (TemRA) cells. After blood collection by leukapheresis, PBMCs were isolated using Ficoll-Histopaque density gradient centrifugation and then cryopreserved in the vapor phase of liquid nitrogen. Analytical flow cytometry was used to check the purity and quantity of every magnetically sorted T cell population. From each sorted fraction, genomic DNA was isolated and quantified by UV absorbance on a Nanodrop 2000c.

With respect to this clone: The antigen it recognizes is unknown. It has no much larger one-base neighbor in the sample; base qualities were not kept.

The sequenced material came from memory CD8+ T cells sorted from blood. According to the study, the label for this sample's cell subset or site signals: CD45RO+ cells pooled with CCR7-negative TemRA cells. The receptor was isolated from a man aged 25 to 40 in good health. The rearranged chain carries TRBV4-2 and TRBJ2-1, with TRBD2 identical over 9 junction bases. The DNA is as follows: TGTGCCAGCAGCCAAGGGCCAGCGGGAGGTTTTCGTGAGCAGTTCTTC. It specifies CASSQGPAGGFREQFF.